This T cell receptor beta chain was documented in a study of T cell repertoires in cytomegalovirus infection. TCRdb passed the reads through MiXCR, listing each CDR3 protein once. Among about 360,000 distinct CDR3 sequences listed, about a sixth were seen once. In this sample, this clonotype turned up many times. The CDR3 runs to 16 residues. V dropped 6 bases and J dropped 8; count of bases not matched to a gene: 15. Sequenced input: PBMCs. J is TRBJ2-1 and V is TRBV12-3 or TRBV12-4, with TRBD2 identical over 8 bases. The sequence came from a human donor in good health (CMV status not recorded). Some clones in this sample may be carry-over from other donors' samples. CDR3 protein: CASSWSRGGLGDEQFF. The CDR3, as DNA: TGTGCCAGCAGCTGGAGCCGGGGGGGCCTAGGAGATGAGCAGTTCTTC.